These 21 T cell receptor beta chains were sequenced from one sample in a study of human CD8 memory T cell subsets. TCR beta was sequenced from UMI-tagged 5' RACE libraries. TCRdb re-called the 5' RACE reads and shows each CDR3 protein once, DNA omitted. This table holds under 20,000 distinct CDR3 sequences. Sequencing was performed on CD8+ T cells from PBMCs. The receptor source for this set is a human donor in good health.

The V and J genes are TRBV7-6 and TRBJ2-1; the TRBD2 assignment by TCRdb is unverifiable without DNA. The germline V gene has CDR1 SGHVS and CDR2 FNYEAQ. This CDR3 spans 17 amino acids. The CDR3: CASSSGTSGVMGNEQFF.

The rearrangement joins TRBV7-2 to TRBJ1-2; TCRdb gives TRBD1 as the D gene, but with no DNA this cannot be confirmed. Germline V gene lookup returns CDR1 SGHTA and CDR2 FQGNSA. The length of the CDR3 is 17 residues. Here the CDR3 reads CASSRTGGDRGFYGYTF. Full variable domain (remainder filled in from reference TRBV7-2 and TRBJ1-2): GAGVSQSPSNKVTEKGKDVELRCDPISGHTALYWYRQSLGQGLEFLIYFQGNSAPDKSGLPSDRFSAERTGGSVSTLTIQRTQQEDSAVYLCASSRTGGDRGFYGYTFGSGTRLTVV.

J is TRBJ1-2 and V is TRBV28; as DNA is missing, the TRBD1 call by TCRdb cannot be tested. This CDR3 is 17 amino acids long. Germline values: CDR1 MDHEN, CDR2 SYDVKM. This chain's CDR3 is CASSSRTGARSDYGYTF.

The rearrangement uses TRBV20-1 and TRBJ2-5; lacking DNA, the TRBD2 call made by TCRdb goes unchecked. Germline V gene lookup returns CDR1 DFQATT and CDR2 SNEGSKA (reference sequence). There are 16 residues in the CDR3. The CDR3 loop reads CSARDGTRDLQETQYF.

This chain links TRBV25-1 with TRBJ2-2; TCRdb proposes TRBD1, but this gene call is untestable without DNA. This CDR3 spans 13 amino acids. Per germline, CDR1 MGHDK and CDR2 SYGVNS. CDR3 region: CASSPQGAGELFF.

This chain's CDR3 is CAGLRGSGTDTQYF. The rearrangement uses TRBV2 and TRBJ2-3. CDR1 and CDR2 from the germline V gene are SNHLY and FYNNEI. This CDR3 contains 14 residues. The variable domain in full, completed from reference TRBV2 and TRBJ2-3, reads EPEVTQTPSHQVTQMGQEVILRCVPISNHLYFYWYRQILGQKVEFLVSFYNNEISEKSEIFDDQFSVERPDGSNFTLKIRSTKLEDSAMYFCAGLRGSGTDTQYFGPGTRLTVL.

The rearrangement uses TRBV24-1 and TRBJ2-1. Germline V gives CDR1 KGHDR, CDR2 SFDVKD. The CDR3 totals 13 residues. CDR3 amino acids: CATSDSDRNEQFF.

The rearrangement joins TRBV27 to TRBJ1-2; TCRdb reports TRBD1, a call that lacks DNA to check it against. The length of the CDR3 is 13 residues. CDR1 and CDR2 from the germline V gene are MNHEY and SMNVEV (reference sequence). This CDR3 is CASRPGGGDRYTF.

The V call is TRBV27, the J call TRBJ2-2; lacking DNA, the TRBD2 call made by TCRdb goes unchecked. Germline V gives CDR1 MNHEY, CDR2 SMNVEV (reference sequence). The CDR3 covers 15 residues. Here the CDR3 reads CASSLKGSYTGELFF.

The chain employs TRBV12-3 or TRBV12-4 and TRBJ2-1; the TCRdb call, TRBD1, lacks DNA for checking. The CDR3 is 16 amino acids. This CDR3 reads CASRITRDRGLNEQFF.

V usage is TRBV24-1 and J usage is TRBJ1-1; the TCRdb D gene call, TRBD1, has no DNA to confirm it. Germline CDR1 and CDR2: KGHDR and SFDVKD. The CDR3 covers 13 residues. CDR3: CATRDVRGTEAFF.

The V and J genes are TRBV4-1 and TRBJ2-5. This CDR3 has 12 residues. Looked up from germline, CDR1 is MGHRA and CDR2 is YSYEKL. The CDR3 loop is CASSQVPETQYF.

The genes are TRBV20-1 and TRBJ2-1. The CDR3 has 13 residues. Germline V gives CDR1 DFQATT, CDR2 SNEGSKA (reference sequence). The CDR3 spells CSARSPYYNEQFF.

The V call is TRBV5-4, the J call TRBJ2-7; there is no DNA to check the TCRdb D call of TRBD1. CDR1 is SGHNT, CDR2 YYREEE, per germline (reference sequence). The CDR3 has 15 amino acids. The CDR3 spells CASTEGDRGSREQYF.

The chain links TRBV7-8 to TRBJ1-1; without DNA, the TCRdb call of TRBD1 cannot be checked. CDR3 size: 20 residues. Germline V CDR1 and CDR2: SGHVS, FQNEAQ. The CDR3 loop is CASSLWGGWRNPKGDTEAFF.

The genes are TRBV29-1 and TRBJ1-2. This CDR3 region has 13 residues. CDR1 is SQVTM, CDR2 ANQGSEA, per germline. The CDR3 here is CSVEDAVGYGYTF.

The rearrangement links TRBV28 to TRBJ2-5; TCRdb selects TRBD1, and the lack of DNA leaves this call unchecked. The V gene's germline CDR1 is MDHEN and CDR2 SYDVKM. This CDR3 spans 15 amino acids. The CDR3 is CASSFLGGSQETQYF. The whole variable domain, remainder taken from reference TRBV28 and TRBJ2-5, is DVKVTQSSRYLVKRTGEKVFLECVQDMDHENMFWYRQDPGLGLRLIYFSYDVKMKEKGDIPEGYSVSREKKERFSLILESASTNQTSMYLCASSFLGGSQETQYFGPGTRLLVL.

This chain connects TRBV5-5 to TRBJ2-5; TCRdb lists TRBD1, though no DNA is available to test this call. The CDR3 sequence is 16 residues long. The germline gives CDR1 SGHKS, CDR2 YYEKEE (reference sequence). The CDR3 here is CASSSEGDQLQETQYF. The full variable domain, with the rest looked up from reference TRBV5-5 and TRBJ2-5, is DAGVTQSPTHLIKTRGQQVTLRCSPISGHKSVSWYQQVLGQGPQFIFQYYEKEERGRGNFPDRFSARQFPNYSSELNVNALLLGDSALYLCASSSEGDQLQETQYFGPGTRLLVL.

The rearrangement links TRBV6-2 or TRBV6-3 to TRBJ1-5. The germline gives CDR1 MNHEY, CDR2 SVGEGT. This CDR3 is built from 15 residues. This CDR3 reads CASSYSVTGSQPQHF.

Here the CDR3 reads CASSYPTSGGNNEQFF. The chain joins TRBV6-6 to TRBJ2-1; TCRdb's assignment of TRBD1 cannot be checked, as there is no DNA. Germline lookup yields CDR1 MNHNY and CDR2 SVGAGI (reference sequence). CDR3 length equals 16 residues.

This chain uses TRBV4-1 with TRBJ1-6. Germline-derived CDR1 and CDR2 are MGHRA and YSYEKL. There are 18 residues in the CDR3. CDR3 region: CASSPFLQSSTRDSPLHF.